This T cell receptor beta chain was sequenced for a study of T cells in Graves' hyperthyroidism and ophthalmopathy. Concerning this clonotype: Its matching antigen is unknown. A clone one base away is much larger, so this may be a read error.

Study-wide points: From stable hyperthyroidism, ophthalmopathy was set apart by a 13 V-J model.

Researchers took RNA transcripts and amplified the TCR beta CDR3 regions from them. Carried out on the TCR CDR3, a first-round RT-PCR used the HTBI primer set. TCRdb recomputed calls from the multiplex PCR reads with MiXCR, one row per CDR3 protein. The table records approximately 430,000 distinct CDR3 sequences, over 12% of them present only once. Germline V gene sequence: CDR1 KGHSH, CDR2 LQKENI. There are 17 residues in the CDR3. This receptor was obtained from a man aged 18-30 years with Graves' ophthalmopathy. The specimen sequenced was blood. The V gene is TRBV18, the J gene TRBJ1-1; no firm D call. The CDR3 coding sequence is TGTGCCAGCTCACCGCAGTTAGGACGCCAGGAAAACACTGAAGCTCTCTTT. As protein: CASSPQLGRQENTEALF.